The 25 T cell receptor beta chains given below trace back to one sample, sequenced in a study of cytomegalovirus exposure and HLA in healthy donors. Primers included in the PCR were 60 Vbeta and 13 Jbeta primers. The data were produced by immunoSEQ multiplex PCR, yet TCRdb's version contains in-frame clones alone and is incomplete. The sample consists of 80,000 to 95,000 clones, 70% of them appearing once. The sequenced sample consisted of PBMCs. These receptors all stem from a woman aged 45-60 years in good health and CMV-seropositive.

The chain uses TRBV5-6 and TRBJ2-1; 9 bases match TRBD1. The length of the CDR3 is 15 residues. V lost 2 bases, J lost 6 bases, and 6 bases stayed unmatched. CDR1 and CDR2 (germline): SGHDT, YYEEEE. Here the CDR3 reads CASSFGTGLFNEQFF. DNA of the CDR3: TGTGCCAGCAGCTTCGGGACAGGGCTATTCAATGAGCAGTTCTTC.

Concerning this clone: The junction and the germline gene differ at one end; a read error may be behind it. The gene calls are TRBV7-9 and TRBJ1-1, with no clear D. The CDR3 loop spans 12 amino acids. The V gene's germline CDR1 is SEHNR and CDR2 FQNEAQ (reference sequence). The CDR3 nucleotides are TGTTCCAGCAGCTTTCCGACGGGTGAAGCTTTCTTT. Its protein is CSSSFPTGEAFF.

V gene TRBV5-6 combines with J gene TRBJ2-5, with TRBD2 as a possible D gene (6 bases). TRBJ2-7 explains the end of the DNA better; the J call may be wrong. This CDR3 comprises 16 residues. The germline V gene encodes CDR1 SGHDT and CDR2 YYEEEE. The CDR3 DNA follows: TGTGCCAGCAGCCATGCTACGGGCGGGGTGGGCTACGAGCAGTACTTC. Its protein is CASSHATGGVGYEQYF.

V gene TRBV19 combines with J gene TRBJ1-1; D possibly corresponds to TRBD1 (5 bases). The CDR3 is made up of 15 amino acids. Germline values: CDR1 LNHDA, CDR2 SQIVND (reference sequence). With 7 bases removed from V and 1 base from J, the gap between germline ends came to 16 bases. For the CDR3, the DNA is TGTGCCAGTACCCCGCACAGGCTTCGGAACACTGAAGCTTTCTTT. It specifies CASTPHRLRNTEAFF.

The V and J genes are TRBV19 and TRBJ1-4; D possibly corresponds to TRBD1 (5 bases). From germline, CDR1 is LNHDA and CDR2 SQIVND (reference sequence). The CDR3 is 13 amino acids. The V gene lost 8 bases and the J gene lost 3 bases, with 10 bases spanning the gap. DNA for the CDR3: TGTGCCAGTGGGGGAGGATCTAATGAAAAACTGTTTTTT. Translated: CASGGGSNEKLFF. The full variable domain, rest sourced from reference TRBV19 and TRBJ1-4, is DGGITQSPKYLFRKEGQNVTLSCEQNLNHDAMYWYRQDPGQGLRLIYYSQIVNDFQKGDIAEGYSVSREKKESFPLTVTSAQKNPTAFYLCASGGGSNEKLFFGSGTQLSVL.

This clone was seen a handful of times. DNA for the CDR3: TGTGCCAGCAGTTTATGGACTAGCGGGACAATTAGCACAGATACGCAGTATTTT. This sequence encodes CASSLWTSGTISTDTQYF. The chain carries TRBV27 and TRBJ2-3, with 12 bases aligning to TRBD2. V shed 1 base, J shed 0 bases, and the junction held 5 bases outside the gene matches. The CDR3 sequence is 18 residues long. Germline V gives CDR1 MNHEY, CDR2 SMNVEV (reference sequence).

V and J are TRBV4-1 and TRBJ1-5, with D possibly matching TRBD1 (5 bases). The CDR3 totals 16 residues. Looked up from germline, CDR1 is MGHRA and CDR2 is YSYEKL. The V gene lost 0 bases and the J gene lost 2 bases, with 11 bases spanning the gap. CDR3 in DNA: TGCGCCAGCAGCCAAGATCAAGGGGTAGGCAATCAGCCCCAGCATTTT. This codes for CASSQDQGVGNQPQHF.

The CDR3 sequence: CAISADRGGANVLTF. The CDR3, as DNA: TGTGCCATCAGTGCGGACAGGGGTGGGGCCAACGTCCTGACTTTC. V and J are TRBV10-3 and TRBJ2-6; 9 bases are shared with TRBD1. CDR3 length: 15 residues. CDR1 and CDR2 from the germline V gene are ENHRY and SYGVKD. The J segment lost 3 bases and the V segment lost 4 bases, leaving 1 base of the junction unmatched.

In its sample, this clone was seen a few times. V gene TRBV28 combines with J gene TRBJ2-2, with TRBD2 identical over 12 bases. The ends lost 6 bases at V and 5 bases at J; junction bases unmatched: 1. Germline loops: CDR1 MDHEN, CDR2 SYDVKM. CDR3 size: 14 residues. CDR3 DNA sequence: TGTGCCAGCAGAACTAGCGGGAGGACCGGGGAGCTGTTTTTT. Residues: CASRTSGRTGELFF.

The rearrangement uses TRBV10-3 and TRBJ2-7, with 7 positions matching TRBD1. Trimming at V came to 10 bases and at J to 0 bases, leaving 6 bases not matched to a gene. The CDR3 consists of 13 residues. Germline V CDR1 and CDR2: ENHRY, SYGVKD. The DNA for the CDR3 is TGTGCCACTATAGGACAGGTCTCCTACGAGCAGTACTTC. Its protein product is CATIGQVSYEQYF.

The rearrangement links TRBV6-6 to TRBJ2-7; 8 bases are shared with TRBD2. The V gene end was trimmed by 6 bases and the J gene end by 4 bases; junction bases not matched to a gene: 11. Germline values: CDR1 MNHNY, CDR2 SVGAGI (reference sequence). The CDR3 runs 15 residues. Here the CDR3 reads CASRDRGGASYEQYF. Here the CDR3 DNA reads TGTGCCAGCAGAGACCGGGGGGGGGCCAGTTACGAGCAGTACTTC.

V and J are TRBV7-8 and TRBJ2-1; 8 bases fit TRBD2. Germline trimming cut 5 bases from V and 7 bases from J; bases unmatched to any gene: 10. The CDR3 extends over 15 amino acids. The germline gives CDR1 SGHVS, CDR2 FQNEAQ. CDR3 amino acids: CASSPPSGSGNEQFF. CDR3 DNA: TGTGCCAGCAGCCCCCCCAGCGGGAGCGGGAATGAGCAGTTCTTC.

The chain uses TRBV6-5 and TRBJ1-5; 10 bases are shared with TRBD1. There are 14 residues in the CDR3. Germline loops: CDR1 MNHEY, CDR2 SVGAGI. With V trimmed by 5 bases and J by 6 bases, 4 bases remained unmatched. The DNA for the CDR3 is TGTGCCAGCAGTCGACAGGGGGCAGGTCAGCCCCAGCATTTT. It specifies CASSRQGAGQPQHF.

The V and J genes are TRBV7-9 and TRBJ2-7; TRBD1 agrees at 7 bases. This CDR3 has 15 amino acids. With V trimmed by 5 bases and J by 5 bases, 12 bases remained unmatched. The germline V gene encodes CDR1 SEHNR and CDR2 FQNEAQ (reference sequence). CDR3 coding DNA: TGTGCCAGCAGCCCCGGGACAGTGGTGTTGAACGAGCAGTACTTC. Protein sequence: CASSPGTVVLNEQYF. Full variable domain (outside the CDR3, taken from reference TRBV7-9 and TRBJ2-7): DTGVSQNPRHKITKRGQNVTFRCDPISEHNRLYWYRQTLGQGPEFLTYFQNEAQLEKSRLLSDRFSAERPKGSFSTLEIQRTEQGDSAMYLCASSPGTVVLNEQYFGPGTRLTVT.

This clone occurred once. The chain joins TRBV10-1 to TRBJ2-5; 8 nucleotides agree with TRBD1. Germline V lookup: CDR1 WNHNN, CDR2 SYGVQD (reference sequence). Losses at the gene ends were 0 bases for V and 7 bases for J; bases not matched to a gene: 13. This CDR3 spans 17 amino acids. CDR3 residues: CASSESRDRLPVGTQYF. CDR3 nucleotides: TGCGCCAGCAGTGAGTCCCGGGACAGGCTACCCGTTGGGACCCAGTACTTC.

The V and J genes are TRBV6-1 and TRBJ2-7, with D unclear. Trimming removed 7 bases from V and 4 bases from J, with 17 bases in between. The germline gives CDR1 MNHNS, CDR2 SASEGT. CDR3 length: 14 residues. The CDR3 bases are TGTGCCAGCACCACTCGCCCAGGCCCGTACGAGCAGTACTTC. This translates into CASTTRPGPYEQYF.

V usage is TRBV28 and J usage is TRBJ1-1, with D perhaps matching TRBD1 (5 bases). The CDR3 has 14 amino acids. The V end lost 4 bases, the J end lost 5 bases, and 14 bases lay between the germline ends. Looked up from germline, CDR1 is MDHEN and CDR2 is SYDVKM. The CDR3 region is CASSSAGRGTEAFF. CDR3 in DNA: TGTGCCAGCAGTTCAGCAGGGAGGGGTACTGAAGCTTTCTTT.

This clone was detected only once. This chain uses TRBV7-3 with TRBJ2-5, with D possibly TRBD1 on 6 matching bases. V dropped 3 bases and J dropped 5 bases, with 10 bases sitting between them. The V gene's germline CDR1 is SGHTA and CDR2 FQGTGA. This CDR3 has 13 residues. CDR3 coding DNA: TGTGCCAGCAGCTTTGGCAGGGGCGAGACCCAGTACTTC. This translates into CASSFGRGETQYF.

The chain has TRBV27 and TRBJ2-6, with TRBD1 matching 9 bases. The length of the CDR3 is 21 residues. The germline gives CDR1 MNHEY, CDR2 SMNVEV (reference sequence). The ends lost 3 bases at V and 3 bases at J; junction bases unmatched: 18. CDR3 DNA: TGTGCCAGCAGTTTCTCGGACAGGGGAAGGGCGGTGGTCGGTGGGGCCAACGTCCTGACTTTC. As protein: CASSFSDRGRAVVGGANVLTF.

This clone was observed a few times. J is TRBJ1-6 and V is TRBV5-1, with TRBD1 as a possible D gene (6 bases). Trimming removed 4 bases at V and 0 bases at J, with 17 bases between. This CDR3 comprises 18 residues. Germline lookup yields CDR1 SGHRS and CDR2 YFSETQ. CDR3 region: CASSLTTGASSYNSPLHF. For the CDR3, the DNA is TGCGCCAGCAGCCTTACGACAGGAGCAAGCTCCTATAATTCACCCCTCCACTTT.

The chain couples TRBV29-1 to TRBJ2-7; 8 bases match TRBD2. The V gene's germline CDR1 is SQVTM and CDR2 ANQGSEA. There are 13 residues in the CDR3. The V segment lost 7 bases and the J segment 3 bases; nucleotides outside the gene matches: 8. In DNA form, the CDR3 reads TGCAGCGCATCTTCCGGGACTAGCTACGAGCAGTACTTC. Protein: CSASSGTSYEQYF.

The CDR3 DNA is TGTGCCAGCAGTTCGTCCAGGGGATATCATGAAAAACTGTTTTTT. Amino acids: CASSSSRGYHEKLFF. The gene calls are TRBV28 and TRBJ1-4; maybe TRBD1 (6 bases). The CDR3 loop spans 15 amino acids. Per the germline V gene, CDR1 is MDHEN and CDR2 is SYDVKM. Trimming left V 4 bases short and J 6 bases short, with 15 bases between.

The genes are TRBV29-1 and TRBJ1-3; maybe TRBD1 (5 bases). This CDR3 region has 13 residues. Germline loops: CDR1 SQVTM, CDR2 ANQGSEA. V lost 7 bases, J lost 0 bases, and 10 bases lay in between. CDR3 bases: TGCAGCGCCTCGGACAACTCTGGAAACACCATATATTTT. Translation gives CSASDNSGNTIYF.

This clone was seen once. The chain links TRBV4-1 to TRBJ2-7, with D tentatively TRBD1 (6 bases). Germline CDR1 reads MGHRA; CDR2 reads YSYEKL. The CDR3 is made up of 15 amino acids. With 1 base removed from V and 2 bases from J, the gap between germline ends came to 12 bases. In nucleotides, the CDR3 is TGCGCCAGCAGCCAAGCGGCGACAGGCCCCTACGAGCAGTACTTC. Its protein is CASSQAATGPYEQYF.

This clone was picked up a small number of times. The DNA of the CDR3 is TGTGCCAGCAGTTACGCGGAGACCCAGTACTTC. Translation: CASSYAETQYF. This sequence joins TRBV6-6 and TRBJ2-5; D gene ambiguous. The germline V gene encodes CDR1 MNHNY and CDR2 SVGAGI (reference sequence). V was shortened by 2 bases and J by 5 bases, with 3 bases between the two germline ends. The CDR3 spans 11 residues.